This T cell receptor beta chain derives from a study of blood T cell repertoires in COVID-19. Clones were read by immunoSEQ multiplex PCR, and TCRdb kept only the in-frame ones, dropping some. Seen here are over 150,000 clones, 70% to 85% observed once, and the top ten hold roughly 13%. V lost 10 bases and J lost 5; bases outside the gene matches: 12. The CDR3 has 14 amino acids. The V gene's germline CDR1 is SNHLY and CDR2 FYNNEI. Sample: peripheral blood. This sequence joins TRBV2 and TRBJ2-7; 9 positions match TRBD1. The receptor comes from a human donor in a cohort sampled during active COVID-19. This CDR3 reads CATGKGQGNHEQYF. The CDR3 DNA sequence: TGTGCCACCGGAAAGGGACAGGGAAATCACGAGCAGTACTTC.